These 16 T cell receptor beta chains were sequenced from one sample in a study of T cells in Graves' hyperthyroidism and ophthalmopathy. It was RNA transcripts that yielded the amplified TCR beta CDR3 regions. HTBI primers were used for first-round RT-PCR of the TCR CDR3. One entry per CDR3 protein, called by TCRdb with MiXCR from the multiplex PCR reads. The sample consists of 550,000 to 600,000 distinct CDR3 sequences, 13% to 15% of them appearing once. Material for sequencing was blood. The receptors come from a woman in her late teens or twenties with Graves' ophthalmopathy.

Details on this clonotype: A much larger clone lies one base from this, so it may be a read error. The rearrangement uses TRBV12-3 or TRBV12-4 and TRBJ2-7; TRBD1 aligns across 8 bases. CDR3 size: 15 residues. Here the CDR3 DNA reads TGTGCCTGCAGTCCAAGACAGGGGAGAAGCGACGAGCAGTACTTC. Its translation is CACSPRQGRSDEQYF.

About this clonotype: It may be a read error: a sequence one base away is much more abundant. The gene calls are TRBV12-3 or TRBV12-4 and TRBJ1-2, with D uncertain. The V end was cut by 4 bases, the J end by 2 bases, with 8 bases between. The CDR3 covers 13 residues. CDR3 DNA sequence: TGTGCCAGCAGTTCCTTGGGGAACTATGGCTACACCTTC. Its translation: CASSSLGNYGYTF.

This clonotype was seen a handful of times. The rearrangement links TRBV5-1 to TRBJ2-7, with 7 nucleotides matching TRBD2. Germline V gene sequence: CDR1 SGHRS, CDR2 YFSETQ. V was pared by 1 base and J by 3 bases, with 7 bases of the junction left unmatched. The CDR3 is made up of 15 amino acids. For the CDR3, the DNA is TGCGCCAGCAGCTTGATTCAGGGAGGGAACTACGAGCAGTACTTC. Its translation: CASSLIQGGNYEQYF.

This clonotype turned up a few times. V usage is TRBV5-6 and J usage is TRBJ2-4; the match to TRBD1 covers 8 bases. V was pared by 4 bases and J by 12 bases, with 15 bases of the junction left unmatched. The V gene's germline CDR1 is SGHDT and CDR2 YYEEEE. The CDR3 runs to 15 residues. This CDR3 is CASSVRWTGSDTQYF. The DNA of the CDR3 is TGTGCCAGCAGCGTCCGATGGACAGGGAGTGACACTCAGTACTTC. Full variable domain (outside the CDR3, taken from reference TRBV5-6 and TRBJ2-4): DAGVTQSPTHLIKTRGQQVTLRCSPKSGHDTVSWYQQALGQGPQFIFQYYEEEERQRGNFPDRFSGHQFPNYSSELNVNALLLGDSALYLCASSVRWTGSDTQYFGAGTRLSVL.

This clonotype was found many times. This chain joins TRBV28 and TRBJ1-5, with D tentatively TRBD1 (5 bases). The CDR3 loop spans 19 amino acids. Per the germline V gene, CDR1 is MDHEN and CDR2 is SYDVKM. Trimming shortened V by 6 bases and J by 0 bases, and 24 bases separated the two germline ends. CDR3 coding DNA: TGTGCCAGCAGAGCCGCCGGGACCAAAGTAACCTATAGCAATCAGCCCCAGCATTTT. It codes for CASRAAGTKVTYSNQPQHF.

Concerning this clonotype itself: Germline and junction disagree at one end, which may indicate a read error. This chain connects TRBV7-7 to TRBJ2-3; D perhaps matches TRBD2 (6 bases). The CDR3 loop spans 15 amino acids. Germline CDR1 is SSHAT and CDR2 is FNYEAQ (reference sequence). CDR3 nucleotides: TGTGCTAGCAGCTTAGGCCTAGCGAACACAGATACGCAGTATTTT. This codes for CASSLGLANTDTQYF.

This clonotype has more than one count but fewer than ten. The genes are TRBV19 and TRBJ2-3; D perhaps matches TRBD2 (7 bases). CDR3 length: 14 residues. The V end lost 5 bases, the J end lost 3 bases, and 12 bases lay between the germline ends. The germline V gene has CDR1 LNHDA and CDR2 SQIVND (reference sequence). The CDR3 spells CASSRGARTDTQYF. The CDR3, as DNA: TGTGCCAGTAGTCGGGGGGCGAGGACAGATACGCAGTATTTT.

The J gene is TRBJ1-1, the V gene TRBV5-6; 7 bases fit TRBD1. V lost 0 bases, J lost 5 bases, and 7 bases stayed unmatched. Per germline, CDR1 SGHDT and CDR2 YYEEEE. There are 15 residues in the CDR3. CDR3 bases: TGTGCCAGCAGCTTGGCCGAGACAGGGTGGACTGAAGCTTTCTTT. Amino acid sequence: CASSLAETGWTEAFF.

This clonotype was recorded many times. V usage is TRBV7-2 and J usage is TRBJ2-2; the D gene is possibly TRBD1 (6 bases). Trimming took 2 bases from V and 6 from J, leaving 19 bases between them. The CDR3 covers 17 residues. Germline V gene sequence: CDR1 SGHTA, CDR2 FQGNSA. CDR3 nucleotide sequence: TGTGCCAGCAGCTTACTAGGGTCTCGGACAGCAGCCGGGGAGCTGTTTTTT. It translates to CASSLLGSRTAAGELFF. Full variable domain (missing parts from reference TRBV7-2 and TRBJ2-2): GAGVSQSPSNKVTEKGKDVELRCDPISGHTALYWYRQSLGQGLEFLIYFQGNSAPDKSGLPSDRFSAERTGGSVSTLTIQRTQQEDSAVYLCASSLLGSRTAAGELFFGEGSRLTVL.

This clonotype was detected a few times. The chain combines TRBV5-5 with TRBJ2-6; 9 bases fit TRBD1. The CDR3 is 15 amino acids. V gave up 4 bases and J gave up 12 bases; unmatched junction bases: 11. Germline loops: CDR1 SGHKS, CDR2 YYEKEE (reference sequence). CDR3 amino acids: CASSAYPGQGTVLTF. In DNA form, the CDR3 reads TGTGCCAGCAGCGCGTATCCGGGACAGGGTACCGTCCTGACTTTC.

The rearrangement joins TRBV29-1 to TRBJ2-7; D perhaps matches TRBD1 (5 bases). The ends were cut back, 4 bases at V and 2 bases at J, with 12 bases in the middle. The CDR3 covers 13 residues. The germline gives CDR1 SQVTM, CDR2 ANQGSEA. CDR3 in amino acids: CSVGAQGPYEQYF. The CDR3 nucleotides are TGCAGCGTTGGGGCCCAGGGTCCCTACGAGCAGTACTTC.

J is TRBJ1-6 and V is TRBV18; D is unresolved. V was shortened by 3 bases and J by 11 bases, with 11 bases between the two germline ends. Per germline, CDR1 KGHSH and CDR2 LQKENI. The CDR3 extends over 13 amino acids. The CDR3 spells CASSPPVEAPLHF. The CDR3 bases are TGTGCCAGCTCACCCCCAGTTGAGGCACCCCTCCACTTT.

This clonotype showed up many times. The V gene is TRBV7-2, the J gene TRBJ2-3; D is unresolved. Germline V gene sequence: CDR1 SGHTA, CDR2 FQGNSA. Deletions cut 1 base from V and 6 bases from J, with 14 bases between. This CDR3 spans 15 amino acids. The CDR3 spells CASSLESPLWDTQYF. Here the CDR3 DNA reads TGTGCCAGCAGCTTAGAAAGTCCGCTATGGGATACGCAGTATTTT.

This clonotype was counted a few times. The chain carries TRBV3-1 and TRBJ2-1; 10 bases match TRBD1. V shed 5 bases, J shed 7 bases, and the junction held 5 bases outside the gene matches. The V gene's germline CDR1 is LGHDT and CDR2 YNNKEL (reference sequence). The CDR3 is made up of 14 amino acids. CDR3 in amino acids: CASSVGTGANEQFF. The CDR3 nucleotides read TGTGCCAGCAGCGTCGGGACAGGGGCAAATGAGCAGTTCTTC.

Of note for this clonotype: It may be a read error: a sequence one base away is much more abundant. The V call is TRBV12-3 or TRBV12-4, the J call TRBJ2-2, with TRBD2 matching over 12 bases. J lost 8 bases, V lost 6 bases, and 10 bases had no gene match. This CDR3 region has 16 residues. The CDR3 DNA reads TGTGCCAGCAGCGTAGGACTAGCGGGAAGTGGGGGGGAGCTGTTTTTT. Translation gives CASSVGLAGSGGELFF.

This clonotype showed up just a few times. This chain uses TRBV7-2 with TRBJ2-1; no definite D call. Germline CDR1 and CDR2: SGHTA and FQGNSA. This CDR3 has 12 residues. V lost 7 bases and J 5 bases, leaving 9 bases between the germline ends. In DNA form, the CDR3 reads TGTGCCAGCACCACCACAAACAATGAGCAGTTCTTC. Residues: CASTTTNNEQFF.